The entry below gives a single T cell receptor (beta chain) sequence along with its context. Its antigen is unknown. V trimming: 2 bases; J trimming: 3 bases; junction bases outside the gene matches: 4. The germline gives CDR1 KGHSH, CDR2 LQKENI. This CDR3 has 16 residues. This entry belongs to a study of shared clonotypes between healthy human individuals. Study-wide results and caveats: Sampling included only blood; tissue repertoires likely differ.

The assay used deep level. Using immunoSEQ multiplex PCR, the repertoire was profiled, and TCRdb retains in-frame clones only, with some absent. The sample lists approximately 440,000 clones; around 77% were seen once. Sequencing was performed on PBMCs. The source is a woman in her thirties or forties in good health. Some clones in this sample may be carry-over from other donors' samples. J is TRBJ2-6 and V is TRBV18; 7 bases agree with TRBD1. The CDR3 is CASSPTRGLGANVLTF. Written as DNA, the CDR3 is TGTGCCAGCTCACCAACTAGGGGGCTTGGGGCCAACGTCCTGACTTTC.